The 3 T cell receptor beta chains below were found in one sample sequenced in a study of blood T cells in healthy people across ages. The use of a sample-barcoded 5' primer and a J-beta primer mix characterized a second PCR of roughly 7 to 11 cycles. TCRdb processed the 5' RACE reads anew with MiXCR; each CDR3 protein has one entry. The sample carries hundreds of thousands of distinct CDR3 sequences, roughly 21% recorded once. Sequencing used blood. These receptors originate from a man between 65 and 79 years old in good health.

The CDR3 is CASTPEGGGVEKLFF. The CDR3 DNA reads TGTGCCAGCACCCCGGAGGGGGGAGGAGTTGAAAAACTGTTTTTT. The chain has TRBV12-3 or TRBV12-4 and TRBJ1-4; the D gene is possibly TRBD1 (6 bases). With 7 bases removed from V and 7 bases from J, the gap between germline ends came to 19 bases. The CDR3 is 15 amino acids.

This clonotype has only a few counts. CDR3: CASNEFTTSYNEQFF. The CDR3 nucleotides are TGTGCCAGCAACGAATTCACAACCTCCTACAATGAGCAGTTCTTC. This sequence joins TRBV28 and TRBJ2-1; D not certain. V was clipped by 7 bases and J by 0 bases, with 13 bases between them. The CDR3 covers 15 residues. Germline V gene sequence: CDR1 MDHEN, CDR2 SYDVKM. The whole variable domain, remainder taken from reference TRBV28 and TRBJ2-1, is DVKVTQSSRYLVKRTGEKVFLECVQDMDHENMFWYRQDPGLGLRLIYFSYDVKMKEKGDIPEGYSVSREKKERFSLILESASTNQTSMYLCASNEFTTSYNEQFFGPGTRLTVL.

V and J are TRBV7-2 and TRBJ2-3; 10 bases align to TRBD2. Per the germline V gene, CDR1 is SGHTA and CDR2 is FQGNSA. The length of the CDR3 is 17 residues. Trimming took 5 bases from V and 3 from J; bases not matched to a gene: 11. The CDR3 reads CASSLSSSGRGTDTQYF. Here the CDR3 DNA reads TGTGCCAGCAGCCTCTCGTCTAGCGGGAGAGGTACAGATACGCAGTATTTT.